The next 5 T cell receptor beta chains were all read from a single sample in a study of blood T cell repertoires in COVID-19. Profiled with immunoSEQ multiplex PCR; TCRdb holds only in-frame clones, not every one. The table includes about 290,000 clones, around 86% detected once. The sequenced sample consisted of PBMCs or T cells enriched from blood (not recorded which). The receptors originated from a woman between 35 and 50 years old who had recovered from COVID-19.

The chain carries TRBV6-4 and TRBJ2-1, with a weak D call TRBD1 (6 bases). The germline V gene has CDR1 MRHNA and CDR2 SNTAGT. The CDR3 extends over 16 amino acids. Trimming pared 6 bases from V and 2 bases from J, leaving 17 bases between. CDR3 bases: TGTGCCAGCAGACCTTACAGGGAAGAGGCCTACAATGAGCAGTTCTTC. Protein product: CASRPYREEAYNEQFF.

The V and J genes are TRBV6-4 and TRBJ2-7, with 10 nucleotides matching TRBD2. Looked up from germline, CDR1 is MRHNA and CDR2 is SNTAGT. Trimming cost V 6 bases and J 6 bases; bases outside gene matches: 23. The CDR3 is made up of 19 amino acids. The CDR3 bases are TGTGCCAGCAGGGCGGAAAAACCCGAAACTAGCGGGGTGCGGGTCGAGCAGTACTTC. Its protein product is CASRAEKPETSGVRVEQYF.

This clone appeared a few times. This chain links TRBV5-1 with TRBJ1-3, with 7 bases matching TRBD1. The germline V gene has CDR1 SGHRS and CDR2 YFSETQ. With 0 bases clipped from V and 4 bases from J, the junction kept 4 bases outside the gene matches. The CDR3 has 15 amino acids. The CDR3 sequence: CASSLDGTVGNTIYF. For the CDR3, the DNA is TGCGCCAGCAGCTTGGACGGGACAGTAGGAAACACCATATATTTT.

As regards this clone: Distinct nucleotide sequences in the sample also encode this CDR3. The V and J genes are TRBV9 and TRBJ2-1; 7 bases are shared with TRBD2. CDR3 length: 15 residues. Looked up from germline, CDR1 is SGDLS and CDR2 is YYNGEE. Trimming took 5 bases from V and 4 from J; bases not matched to a gene: 9. The CDR3 DNA reads TGTGCCAGCAGTGACCGGGGGGATCAATACAATGAGCAGTTCTTC. This encodes CASSDRGDQYNEQFF.

CDR3 sequence reads: CASRRDRVETEAFF. Here the CDR3 DNA reads TGTGCCAGCAGGCGGGACAGGGTAGAGACTGAAGCTTTCTTT. The chain employs TRBV2 and TRBJ1-1; 9 bases are a match to TRBD1. Trimming cost V 6 bases and J 5 bases; bases outside gene matches: 7. This CDR3 is 14 amino acids long. The germline V gene has CDR1 SNHLY and CDR2 FYNNEI. The variable domain in full, completed from reference TRBV2 and TRBJ1-1, reads EPEVTQTPSHQVTQMGQEVILRCVPISNHLYFYWYRQILGQKVEFLVSFYNNEISEKSEIFDDQFSVERPDGSNFTLKIRSTKLEDSAMYFCASRRDRVETEAFFGQGTRLTVV.